Included here is one T cell receptor (beta chain) sequence, with context. This specimen comes from a study of blood T cell repertoires in COVID-19. Per germline, CDR1 SGHTA and CDR2 FQGTGA. With 5 bases removed from V and 2 bases from J, the gap between germline ends came to 13 bases. The CDR3 sequence is 14 residues long. Per the study methods: Reference gene primers were amplified, and this amplification served to estimate nucleated cell counts. TCRdb keeps only in-frame clones here, not all; method: immunoSEQ multiplex PCR. V and J calls and clone size are those listed in that table; D and trimming were worked out from the DNA. In the table there are around 280,000 clones, approximately 83% of which are singletons.

V gene TRBV7-3 combines with J gene TRBJ2-7; TRBD1 is a possible D gene (5 bases). The TCR was taken from a woman in her 30s who had recovered from COVID-19. The sequencing sample was made of peripheral blood. CDR3 amino acids: CASSETGYTYEQYF. For the CDR3, the DNA is TGTGCCAGCAGCGAAACAGGATATACCTACGAGCAGTACTTC. Full variable domain (remainder filled in from reference TRBV7-3 and TRBJ2-7): GAGVSQTPSNKVTEKGKYVELRCDPISGHTALYWYRQSLGQGPEFLIYFQGTGAADDSGLPNDRFFAVRPEGSVSTLKIQRTERGDSAVYLCASSETGYTYEQYFGPGTRLTVT.